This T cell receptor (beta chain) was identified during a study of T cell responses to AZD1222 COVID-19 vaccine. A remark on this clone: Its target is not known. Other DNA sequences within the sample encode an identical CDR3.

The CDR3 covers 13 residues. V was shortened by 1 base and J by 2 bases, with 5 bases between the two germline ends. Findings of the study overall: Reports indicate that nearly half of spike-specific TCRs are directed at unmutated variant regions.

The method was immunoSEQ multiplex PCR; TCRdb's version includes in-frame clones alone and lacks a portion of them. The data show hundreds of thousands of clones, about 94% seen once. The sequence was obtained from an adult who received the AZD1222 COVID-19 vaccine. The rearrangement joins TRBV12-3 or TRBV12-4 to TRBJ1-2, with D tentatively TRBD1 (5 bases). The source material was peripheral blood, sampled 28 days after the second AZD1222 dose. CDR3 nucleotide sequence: TGTGCCAGCAGTTTAGGACAGAACTATGGCTACACCTTC. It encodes CASSLGQNYGYTF.